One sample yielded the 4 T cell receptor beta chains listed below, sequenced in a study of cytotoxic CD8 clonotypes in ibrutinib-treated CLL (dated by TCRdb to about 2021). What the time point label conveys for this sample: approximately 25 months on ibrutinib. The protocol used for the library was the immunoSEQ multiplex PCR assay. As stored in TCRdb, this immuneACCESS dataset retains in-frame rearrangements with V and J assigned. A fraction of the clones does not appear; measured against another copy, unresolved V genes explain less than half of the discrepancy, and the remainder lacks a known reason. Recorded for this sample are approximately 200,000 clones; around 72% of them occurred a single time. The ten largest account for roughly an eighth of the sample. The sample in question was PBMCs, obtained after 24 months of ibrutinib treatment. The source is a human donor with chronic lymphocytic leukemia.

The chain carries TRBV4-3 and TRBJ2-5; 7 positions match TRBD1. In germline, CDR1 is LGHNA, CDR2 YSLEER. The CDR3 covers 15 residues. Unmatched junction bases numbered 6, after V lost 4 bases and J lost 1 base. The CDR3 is CASSPTGFSQETQYF. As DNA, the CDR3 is TGCGCCAGCAGCCCGACAGGGTTTAGCCAAGAGACCCAGTACTTC.

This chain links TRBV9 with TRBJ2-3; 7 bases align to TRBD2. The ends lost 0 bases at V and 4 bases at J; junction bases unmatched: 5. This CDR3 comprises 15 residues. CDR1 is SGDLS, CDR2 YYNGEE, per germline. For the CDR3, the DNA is TGTGCCAGCAGCGTAGGTAGCGGGCACGCAGATACGCAGTATTTT. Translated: CASSVGSGHADTQYF.

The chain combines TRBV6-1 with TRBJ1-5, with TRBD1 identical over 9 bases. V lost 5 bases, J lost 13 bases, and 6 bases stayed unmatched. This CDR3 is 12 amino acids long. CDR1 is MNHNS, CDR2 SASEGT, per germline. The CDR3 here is CASSSRDREQHF. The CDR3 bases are TGTGCCAGCAGTTCCCGGGACAGGGAACAGCATTTT.

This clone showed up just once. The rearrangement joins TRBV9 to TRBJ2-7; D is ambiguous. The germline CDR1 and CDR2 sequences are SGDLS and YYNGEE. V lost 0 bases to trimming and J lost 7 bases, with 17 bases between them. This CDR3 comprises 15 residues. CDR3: CASSVAPDRVGEQYF. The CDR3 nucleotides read TGTGCCAGCAGCGTAGCCCCGGACCGGGTGGGTGAGCAGTACTTC. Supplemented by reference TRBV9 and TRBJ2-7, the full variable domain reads DSGVTQTPKHLITATGQRVTLRCSPRSGDLSVYWYQQSLDQGLQFLIQYYNGEERAKGNILERFSAQQFPDLHSELNLSSLELGDSALYFCASSVAPDRVGEQYFGPGTRLTVT.